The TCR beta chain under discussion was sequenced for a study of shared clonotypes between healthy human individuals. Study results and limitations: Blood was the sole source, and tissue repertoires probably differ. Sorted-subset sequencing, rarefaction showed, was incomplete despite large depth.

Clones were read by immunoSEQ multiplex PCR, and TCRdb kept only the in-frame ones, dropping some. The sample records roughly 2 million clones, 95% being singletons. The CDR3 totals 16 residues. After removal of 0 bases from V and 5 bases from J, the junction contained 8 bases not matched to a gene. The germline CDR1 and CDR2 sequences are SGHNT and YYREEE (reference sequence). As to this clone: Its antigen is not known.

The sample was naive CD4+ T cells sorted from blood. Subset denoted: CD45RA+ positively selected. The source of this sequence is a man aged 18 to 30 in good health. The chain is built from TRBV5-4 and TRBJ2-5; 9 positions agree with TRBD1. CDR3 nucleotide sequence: TGTGCCAGCAGCTTGGGCCCGGGACAGGGTGTGGAGACCCAGTACTTC. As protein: CASSLGPGQGVETQYF.